This TCR beta chain was profiled in a study of beta chain features in type 1 diabetes. Whole-study results and caveats: A PCR bias possibly favoring shorter templates would apply equally to patients and controls.

CD45RO/CCR7/CD25/CD127/CD95/CD27 separated CD4+ naive, central memory, regulatory and stem cell-like memory cells by sorting. A few counts support this clone. Its cognate antigen is unknown. Sequenced material consisted of expressed TCRB transcripts (all of the isolated RNA was reverse transcribed). The repertoire was sequenced with immunoSEQ multiplex PCR; TCRdb's copy has only in-frame clones and lacks some. The sample lists 600,000 to 650,000 clones; around a sixth were seen once. V lost 2 bases to trimming and J lost 0 bases; unmatched junction nucleotides: 5. Germline values: CDR1 GTSNPN, CDR2 SVGIG (reference sequence). This CDR3 contains 16 residues.

Sequencing was carried out using naive CD4+ T cells from blood. The chain employs TRBV30 and TRBJ2-5; TRBD1 aligns across 11 bases. The clonotype originates from a man aged 18 to 29 in good health. CDR3 in amino acids: CAWSLRTGGHQETQYF. CDR3 coding DNA: TGTGCCTGGAGTTTGCGGACAGGGGGCCACCAAGAGACCCAGTACTTC.